The 26 T cell receptor beta chains below come from one sample, sequenced in a study of T cell repertoires in cytomegalovirus infection (dated by TCRdb to about 2019). What these receptors recognize is not known. TCRdb names Illumina HiSeq 1500 as the instrument used. TCRdb cleaned the public reads at Q25 with fastp, built clones with MiXCR and kept in-frame beta chains. Rows are combined by CDR3 protein, so each entry shows the most common genes and DNA. This sample gives 55,000 to 70,000 distinct CDR3 sequences in total; more than 25% of them show up just once. Just under 70% of the sample belongs to the ten largest clones. The sequenced material came from PBMCs, sequenced either directly or after in vitro stimulation (not recorded which). These receptors came from a human donor in good health (CMV status not recorded). Some clones in this sample may be carry-over from other donors' samples.

The chain carries TRBV4-2 and TRBJ1-5; no clear D. The CDR3 covers 15 residues. V was cut by 0 bases and J by 1 base, with 7 bases left in between. CDR1 and CDR2 (germline): LGHNA, YNFKEQ. CDR3 DNA sequence: TGTGCCAGCAGCCAAGATCCGAGAAGCAATCAGCCCCAGCATTTT. This translates into CASSQDPRSNQPQHF.

The J gene is TRBJ2-1, the V gene TRBV7-2; no firm D call. From germline, CDR1 is SGHTA and CDR2 FQGNSA. The CDR3 covers 14 residues. Trimming took 5 bases from V and 7 from J, leaving 15 bases between them. CDR3 in DNA: TGTGCCAGCAGCAGGACGGGCGCCATTAATGAGCAGTTCTTC. It yields the protein CASSRTGAINEQFF.

This clonotype was counted at least ten times. The chain recombines TRBV7-9 with TRBJ2-1; 8 bases map to TRBD2. The germline V gene has CDR1 SEHNR and CDR2 FQNEAQ (reference sequence). The CDR3 runs to 16 residues. Germline trimming cut 5 bases from V and 8 bases from J; bases unmatched to any gene: 14. CDR3 sequence: CASSPPEGLVSYEQFF. Here the CDR3 DNA reads TGTGCCAGCAGCCCCCCCGAGGGACTAGTTTCGTATGAGCAGTTCTTC. Complete variable domain (other parts from reference TRBV7-9 and TRBJ2-1): DTGVSQNPRHKITKRGQNVTFRCDPISEHNRLYWYRQTLGQGPEFLTYFQNEAQLEKSRLLSDRFSAERPKGSFSTLEIQRTEQGDSAMYLCASSPPEGLVSYEQFFGPGTRLTVL.

This clonotype was observed many times. This sequence joins TRBV12-3 or TRBV12-4 and TRBJ1-2; D possibly corresponds to TRBD1 (5 bases). Trimming shortened V by 4 bases and J by 4 bases, and 13 bases separated the two germline ends. The CDR3 is made up of 14 amino acids. This chain's CDR3 is CASSSPGGIYGYTF. Here the CDR3 DNA reads TGTGCCAGCAGTTCCCCGGGGGGGATCTATGGCTACACCTTC.

The genes are TRBV6-2 or TRBV6-3 and TRBJ1-1; the match to TRBD1 covers 8 bases. V shed 6 bases and J 5 bases; nucleotides not matched to a gene: 11. Germline-derived CDR1 and CDR2 are MNHEY and SVGEGT. This CDR3 is built from 15 residues. The CDR3 nucleotides are TGTGCCAGCAGACCCCTTGACAGGGGCGGGACTGAAGCTTTCTTT. Translation: CASRPLDRGGTEAFF.

The chain links TRBV14 to TRBJ2-5; D uncertain. Deletions cut 4 bases from V and 0 bases from J, with 18 bases between. The germline V gene has CDR1 SGHDN and CDR2 FVKESK. This CDR3 has 17 residues. This chain's CDR3 is CASSPKGVNLYQETQYF. The CDR3 DNA reads TGTGCCAGCAGCCCCAAAGGAGTCAACCTGTACCAAGAGACCCAGTACTTC.

V usage is TRBV27 and J usage is TRBJ1-5, with D possibly being TRBD1 (5 bases). The V gene lost 1 base and the J gene lost 4 bases, with 14 bases spanning the gap. Per the germline V gene, CDR1 is MNHEY and CDR2 is SMNVEV (reference sequence). The CDR3 length is 16 residues. CDR3 bases: TGTGCCAGCAGTTTATGGGGACCACGGGCGAATCAGCCCCAGCATTTT. Translated: CASSLWGPRANQPQHF.

V usage is TRBV6-8 and J usage is TRBJ2-7; maybe TRBD2 (5 bases). CDR1 MNHGY and CDR2 SAAAGT come from the germline V gene. V was trimmed by 4 bases and J by 3 bases, leaving 19 bases between them. This CDR3 has 16 amino acids. The CDR3 region is CASSWRLTNTYYEQYF. The CDR3 DNA is TGTGCCAGCAGTTGGCGACTAACCAACACGTACTACGAGCAGTACTTC.

A remark on this clonotype: With a much larger clone just one base away, this may be a read error. This sequence joins TRBV7-9 and TRBJ2-7; D perhaps matches TRBD1 (5 bases). Germline CDR1 and CDR2: SEHNR and FQNEAQ (reference sequence). The CDR3 has 12 residues. V lost 5 bases and J 0 bases, leaving 5 bases between the germline ends. CDR3 DNA sequence: TGTGCCAGCAGCCAGGGCTCCTACGAGCAGTACTTC. Its protein product is CASSQGSYEQYF.

In this sample, this clonotype turned up once. The chain employs TRBV2 and TRBJ2-3; D uncertain. Trimming shortened V by 5 bases and J by 4 bases, and 7 bases separated the two germline ends. The CDR3 is made up of 12 amino acids. Germline V gives CDR1 SNHLY, CDR2 FYNNEI. CDR3 coding DNA: TGTGCCAGCAGTTATGTTTCAGATACGCAGTATTTT. This sequence encodes CASSYVSDTQYF.

The V and J genes are TRBV5-1 and TRBJ2-7; TRBD1 agrees at 8 bases. V was clipped by 4 bases and J by 3 bases; unmatched bases: 6. The CDR3 is made up of 14 amino acids. The V gene's germline CDR1 is SGHRS and CDR2 YFSETQ. CDR3 protein: CASSHLQGVYEQYF. DNA of the CDR3: TGCGCCAGCAGCCATTTACAGGGGGTCTACGAGCAGTACTTC.

The V call is TRBV20-1, the J call TRBJ1-3; the D is unclear. Germline lookup yields CDR1 DFQATT and CDR2 SNEGSKA (reference sequence). The germline V and J ends were trimmed by 6 bases and 0 bases, with 15 bases remaining between them. This CDR3 region has 15 residues. The CDR3 DNA follows: TGCAGTGCCACACGGAGCAAGGGCTCTGGAAACACCATATATTTT. This encodes CSATRSKGSGNTIYF.

The chain carries TRBV7-6 and TRBJ2-7; TRBD1 is a possible D gene (5 bases). Germline V lookup: CDR1 SGHVS, CDR2 FNYEAQ. The CDR3 contains 16 residues. V lost 2 bases and J 5 bases, leaving 19 bases between the germline ends. CDR3 protein: CASSLSRAENADEQYF. The DNA of the CDR3 is TGTGCCAGCAGCTTAAGCAGGGCAGAAAATGCGGACGAGCAGTACTTC.

The chain is built from TRBV12-3 or TRBV12-4 and TRBJ2-7; 7 nucleotides line up with TRBD1. The V gene end was trimmed by 4 bases and the J gene end by 11 bases; junction bases not matched to a gene: 5. This CDR3 region has 11 residues. CDR3 loop: CASSSGTEEYF. The CDR3 bases are TGTGCCAGCAGTTCCGGGACAGAGGAGTACTTC.

This sequence joins TRBV7-9 and TRBJ1-1, with TRBD1 matching 9 bases. CDR1 SEHNR and CDR2 FQNEAQ come from the germline V gene (reference sequence). V gave up 1 base and J gave up 1 base; unmatched junction bases: 4. The CDR3 has 16 residues. The CDR3: CASSLVGTGKNTEAFF. CDR3 nucleotides: TGTGCCAGCAGCTTAGTGGGGACAGGGAAGAACACTGAAGCTTTCTTT. Complete variable domain (other parts from reference TRBV7-9 and TRBJ1-1): DTGVSQNPRHKITKRGQNVTFRCDPISEHNRLYWYRQTLGQGPEFLTYFQNEAQLEKSRLLSDRFSAERPKGSFSTLEIQRTEQGDSAMYLCASSLVGTGKNTEAFFGQGTRLTVV.

There are a few counts of this clonotype. The chain carries TRBV7-9 and TRBJ2-7; D possibly uses TRBD1 or TRBD2 (5 bases each). The CDR3 is 16 residues long. V was trimmed by 4 bases and J by 3 bases, leaving 19 bases between them. Per the germline V gene, CDR1 is SEHNR and CDR2 is FQNEAQ (reference sequence). CDR3 sequence reads: CASSSSHGGNLYEQYF. The DNA for the CDR3 is TGTGCCAGCAGCTCATCTCATGGGGGAAATCTCTACGAGCAGTACTTC.

This clonotype was observed a few times. This chain uses TRBV6-2 or TRBV6-3 with TRBJ1-2; D perhaps matches TRBD1 (6 bases). Trimming shortened V by 8 bases and J by 2 bases, and 12 bases separated the two germline ends. The CDR3 totals 13 residues. Germline values: CDR1 MNHEY, CDR2 SVGEGT. As DNA, the CDR3 is TGTGCCAGCCGAGGACAGACGAACTATGGCTACACCTTC. Translation gives CASRGQTNYGYTF.

The rearrangement links TRBV24-1 to TRBJ2-2, with a tentative D call TRBD1 (6 bases). The V gene lost 3 bases and the J gene lost 4 bases, with 11 bases spanning the gap. The germline V gene has CDR1 KGHDR and CDR2 SFDVKD. CDR3 length: 15 amino acids. The CDR3 loop reads CATSDPGTTTGELFF. The CDR3 nucleotides read TGTGCCACCAGTGATCCCGGGACAACCACCGGGGAGCTGTTTTTT.

This clonotype was found a few times. The rearrangement joins TRBV7-2 to TRBJ2-7, with D uncertain. V was clipped by 3 bases and J by 2 bases, with 8 bases between them. CDR3 length: 13 amino acids. The V gene's germline CDR1 is SGHTA and CDR2 FQGNSA. The CDR3 spells CASSFQSAYEQYF. CDR3 DNA sequence: TGTGCCAGCAGCTTCCAGAGCGCCTACGAGCAGTACTTC. The variable domain in full, with the rest retrieved from reference TRBV7-2 and TRBJ2-7, is GAGVSQSPSNKVTEKGKDVELRCDPISGHTALYWYRQSLGQGLEFLIYFQGNSAPDKSGLPSDRFSAERTGGSVSTLTIQRTQQEDSAVYLCASSFQSAYEQYFGPGTRLTVT.

This clonotype was picked up many times. This chain links TRBV27 with TRBJ2-3; D call uncertain. V dropped 4 bases and J dropped 0 bases, with 17 bases sitting between them. The CDR3 has 17 amino acids. Germline V lookup: CDR1 MNHEY, CDR2 SMNVEV (reference sequence). The CDR3 sequence is CASSSPFVGSSTDTQYF. The CDR3 bases are TGTGCCAGCAGTTCCCCATTTGTGGGGTCTAGCACAGATACGCAGTATTTT.

Ten or more counts support this clonotype. The V and J genes are TRBV7-2 and TRBJ2-3; 11 positions match TRBD2. Trimming took 0 bases from V and 3 from J; bases not matched to a gene: 2. CDR3 length equals 16 residues. Germline V gene lookup returns CDR1 SGHTA and CDR2 FQGNSA. The CDR3 bases are TGTGCCAGCAGCTTAGCGACTAGCGGGGTAACAGATACGCAGTATTTT. Amino acids: CASSLATSGVTDTQYF.

This clonotype was observed a handful of times. The chain employs TRBV2 and TRBJ2-5; the D gene is possibly TRBD2 (6 bases). The CDR3 contains 12 residues. V lost 8 bases and J 5 bases, leaving 12 bases between the germline ends. Germline CDR1 is SNHLY and CDR2 is FYNNEI. CDR3 in amino acids: CASVRGGETQYF. In nucleotides, the CDR3 is TGTGCCAGCGTTCGTGGGGGGGAGACCCAGTACTTC.

CDR3 in DNA: TGTGCCAGTAGGTTAGCGGGATGGAACACCGGGGAGCTGTTTTTT. It is translated as CASRLAGWNTGELFF. The chain employs TRBV19 and TRBJ2-2, with 8 bases aligning to TRBD2. J was trimmed by 1 base and V by 6 bases; bases with no gene match: 4. CDR1 LNHDA and CDR2 SQIVND come from the germline V gene (reference sequence). The length of the CDR3 is 15 residues.

The sample holds many counts of this clonotype. The chain is built from TRBV7-2 and TRBJ2-1, with TRBD2 matching 11 bases. The CDR3 is 16 residues long. Germline-derived CDR1 and CDR2 are SGHTA and FQGNSA. V lost 6 bases, J lost 1 base, and 5 bases stayed unmatched. The DNA for the CDR3 is TGTGCCAGCAGGTCCCCTAGCGGGGGGTCCTACAATGAGCAGTTCTTC. Translated: CASRSPSGGSYNEQFF.

This chain links TRBV20-1 with TRBJ2-3; TRBD1 matches at 7 bases. Losses at the gene ends were 3 bases for V and 6 bases for J; bases not matched to a gene: 9. This CDR3 is built from 14 residues. Germline V lookup: CDR1 DFQATT, CDR2 SNEGSKA (reference sequence). CDR3 sequence reads: CSASRTGPPDTQYF. The DNA for the CDR3 is TGCAGTGCTAGCAGGACAGGCCCCCCGGATACGCAGTATTTT.

This clonotype was seen repeatedly, ten times or more. This rearrangement joins TRBV6-2 or TRBV6-3 to TRBJ2-2; 8 nucleotides align to TRBD1. V shed 7 bases, J shed 6 bases, and the junction held 1 base outside the gene matches. Germline CDR1 is MNHEY and CDR2 is SVGEGT. The CDR3 has 12 residues. CDR3 in amino acids: CASNRGSGELFF. The CDR3 nucleotides read TGTGCCAGCAACAGGGGGTCCGGGGAGCTGTTTTTT.